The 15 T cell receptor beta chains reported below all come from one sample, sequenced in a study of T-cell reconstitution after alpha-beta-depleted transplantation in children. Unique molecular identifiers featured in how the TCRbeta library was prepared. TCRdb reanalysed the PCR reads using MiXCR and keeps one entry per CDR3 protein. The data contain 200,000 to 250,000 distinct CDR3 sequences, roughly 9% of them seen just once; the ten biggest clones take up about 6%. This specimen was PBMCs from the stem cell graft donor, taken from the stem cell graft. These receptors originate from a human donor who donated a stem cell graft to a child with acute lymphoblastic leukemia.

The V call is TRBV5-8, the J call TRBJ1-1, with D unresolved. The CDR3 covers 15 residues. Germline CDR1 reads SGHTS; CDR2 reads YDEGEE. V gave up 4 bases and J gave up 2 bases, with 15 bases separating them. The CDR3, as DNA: TGTGCCAGCAGCCCCAACTCCCGAACTAACACTGAAGCTTTCTTT. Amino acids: CASSPNSRTNTEAFF.

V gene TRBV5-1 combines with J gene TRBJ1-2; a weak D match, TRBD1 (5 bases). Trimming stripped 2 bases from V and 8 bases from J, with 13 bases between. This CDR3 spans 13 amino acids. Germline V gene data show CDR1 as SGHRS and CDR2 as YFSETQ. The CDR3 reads CASSLEGREGYTF. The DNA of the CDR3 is TGCGCCAGCAGCTTAGAGGGGAGGGAAGGCTACACCTTC.

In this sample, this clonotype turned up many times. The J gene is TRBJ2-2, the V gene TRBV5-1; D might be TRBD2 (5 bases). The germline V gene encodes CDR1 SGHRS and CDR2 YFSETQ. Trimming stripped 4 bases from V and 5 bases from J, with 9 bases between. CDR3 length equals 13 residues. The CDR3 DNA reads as TGCGCCAGCAGCATGAGGGAGACCGGGGAGCTGTTTTTT. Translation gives CASSMRETGELFF.

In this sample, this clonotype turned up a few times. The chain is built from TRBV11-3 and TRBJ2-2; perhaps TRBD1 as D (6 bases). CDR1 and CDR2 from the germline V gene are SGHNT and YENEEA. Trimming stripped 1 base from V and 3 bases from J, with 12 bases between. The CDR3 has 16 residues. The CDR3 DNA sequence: TGTGCCAGCAGCTTAGTGGCAGGGGCCCACACCGGGGAGCTGTTTTTT. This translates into CASSLVAGAHTGELFF.

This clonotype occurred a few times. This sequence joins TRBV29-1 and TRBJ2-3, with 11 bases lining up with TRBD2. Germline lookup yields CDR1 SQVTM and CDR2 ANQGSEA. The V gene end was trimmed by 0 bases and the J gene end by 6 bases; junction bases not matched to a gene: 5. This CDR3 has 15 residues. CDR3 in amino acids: CSVEDRLAGTDTQYF. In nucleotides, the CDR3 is TGCAGCGTTGAAGATCGACTAGCGGGGACCGATACGCAGTATTTT.

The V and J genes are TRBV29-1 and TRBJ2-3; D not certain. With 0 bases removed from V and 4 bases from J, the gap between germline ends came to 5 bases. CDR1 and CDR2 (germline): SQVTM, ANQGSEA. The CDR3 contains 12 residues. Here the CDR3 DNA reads TGCAGCGTTGAAGAAGGATCAGATACGCAGTATTTT. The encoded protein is CSVEEGSDTQYF.

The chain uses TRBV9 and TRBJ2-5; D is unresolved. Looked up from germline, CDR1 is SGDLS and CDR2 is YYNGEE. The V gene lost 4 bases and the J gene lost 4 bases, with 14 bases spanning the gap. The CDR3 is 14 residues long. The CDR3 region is CASSPPPLAETQYF. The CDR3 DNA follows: TGTGCCAGCAGCCCACCTCCTCTTGCAGAGACCCAGTACTTC.

CDR3 loop: CASSLGGGPQETQYF. The CDR3, as DNA: TGTGCCAGCAGTTTAGGCGGGGGGCCACAAGAGACCCAGTACTTC. The genes are TRBV27 and TRBJ2-5, with 8 nucleotides matching TRBD2. The CDR3 spans 15 residues. Per germline, CDR1 MNHEY and CDR2 SMNVEV (reference sequence). V dropped 2 bases and J dropped 2; count of bases not matched to a gene: 4.

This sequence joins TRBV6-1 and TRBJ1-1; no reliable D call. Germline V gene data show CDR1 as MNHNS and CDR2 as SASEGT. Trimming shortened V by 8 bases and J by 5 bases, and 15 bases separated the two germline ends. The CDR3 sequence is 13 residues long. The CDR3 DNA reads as TGTGCCAGCGACCCCGGGGTGAGAACTGAAGCTTTCTTT. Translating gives CASDPGVRTEAFF.

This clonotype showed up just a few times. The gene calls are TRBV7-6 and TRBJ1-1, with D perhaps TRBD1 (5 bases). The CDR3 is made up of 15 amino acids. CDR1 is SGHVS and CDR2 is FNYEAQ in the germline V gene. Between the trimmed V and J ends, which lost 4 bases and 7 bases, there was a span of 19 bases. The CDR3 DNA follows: TGTGCCAGCAGCTCTCGGACGGCCAGCGACAGTGAAGCTTTCTTT. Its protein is CASSSRTASDSEAFF.

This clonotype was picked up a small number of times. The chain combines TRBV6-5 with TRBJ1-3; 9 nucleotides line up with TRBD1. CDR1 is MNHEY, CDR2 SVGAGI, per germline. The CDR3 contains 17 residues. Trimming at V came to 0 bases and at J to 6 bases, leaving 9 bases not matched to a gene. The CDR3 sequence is CASSYSADSQGANTIYF. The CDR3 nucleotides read TGTGCCAGCAGTTACTCGGCAGATTCACAGGGGGCAAACACCATATATTTT.

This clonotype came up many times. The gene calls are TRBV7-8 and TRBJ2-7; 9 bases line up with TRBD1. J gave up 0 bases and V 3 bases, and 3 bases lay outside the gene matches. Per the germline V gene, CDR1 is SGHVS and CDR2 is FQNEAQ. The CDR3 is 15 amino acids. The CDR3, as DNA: TGTGCCAGCAGCTTTGACAGGGGGAGCTCCTACGAGCAGTACTTC. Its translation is CASSFDRGSSYEQYF.

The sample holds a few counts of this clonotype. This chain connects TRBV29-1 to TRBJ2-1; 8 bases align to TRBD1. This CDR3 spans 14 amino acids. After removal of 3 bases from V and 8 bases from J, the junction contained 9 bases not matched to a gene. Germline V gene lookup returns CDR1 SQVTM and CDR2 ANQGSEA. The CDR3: CSVEGRGRGDEQFF. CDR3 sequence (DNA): TGCAGCGTTGAGGGCAGGGGGCGCGGTGATGAGCAGTTCTTC.

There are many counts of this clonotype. CDR3 DNA: TGCAGTGCTAGAGTAGGCAGGGGAAGGAATAAGGCCACTGAAGCTTTCTTT. This gives the protein CSARVGRGRNKATEAFF. The V gene is TRBV20-1, the J gene TRBJ1-1, with a tentative D call TRBD1 (6 bases). This CDR3 has 17 amino acids. V dropped 1 base and J dropped 4 bases, with 22 bases sitting between them. Germline CDR1 is DFQATT and CDR2 is SNEGSKA (reference sequence).

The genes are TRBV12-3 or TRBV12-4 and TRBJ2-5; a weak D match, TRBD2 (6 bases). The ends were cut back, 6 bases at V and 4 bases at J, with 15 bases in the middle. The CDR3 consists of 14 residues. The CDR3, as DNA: TGTGCCAGCAGCTCCACGGCCGGGGGAGAGACCCAGTACTTC. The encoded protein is CASSSTAGGETQYF.